The entry below gives a single T cell receptor beta chain sequence along with its context. This CDR3 is built from 16 residues. CDR1 SGHVS and CDR2 FQNEAQ come from the germline V gene. J was trimmed by 5 bases and V by 3 bases; bases with no gene match: 6. The data derive from a study of T cell responses to AZD1222 COVID-19 vaccine. TCRdb's copy holds only in-frame clones and misses some; the assay was immunoSEQ multiplex PCR. The sample lists about 260,000 clones, over 85% occurring once. This chain uses TRBV7-8 with TRBJ2-1, with 11 bases identical to TRBD2. This specimen was peripheral blood, taken on day 0 of AZD1222 vaccination. The TCR sequence derives from an adult in good health. The CDR3 DNA follows: TGTGCCAGCAGCTTTAGCGGGGGGGCCGAGAACAATGAGCAGTTCTTC. Translation gives CASSFSGGAENNEQFF.